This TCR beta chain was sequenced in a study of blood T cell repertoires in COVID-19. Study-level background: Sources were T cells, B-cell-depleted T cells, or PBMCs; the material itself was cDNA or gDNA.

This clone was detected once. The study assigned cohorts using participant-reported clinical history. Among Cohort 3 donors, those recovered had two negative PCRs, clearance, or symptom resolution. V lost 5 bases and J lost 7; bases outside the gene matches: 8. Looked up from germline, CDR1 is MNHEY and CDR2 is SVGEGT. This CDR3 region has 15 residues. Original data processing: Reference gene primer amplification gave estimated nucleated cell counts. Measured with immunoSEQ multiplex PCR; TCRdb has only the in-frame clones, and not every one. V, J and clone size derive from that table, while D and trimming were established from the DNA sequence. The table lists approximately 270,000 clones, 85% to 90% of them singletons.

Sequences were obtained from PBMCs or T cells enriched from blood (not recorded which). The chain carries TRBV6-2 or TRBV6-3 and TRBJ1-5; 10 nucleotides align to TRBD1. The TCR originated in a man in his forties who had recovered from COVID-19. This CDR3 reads CASSDGDRGFQPQHF. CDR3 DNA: TGTGCCAGCAGTGACGGGGACAGGGGATTCCAGCCCCAGCATTTT.